The 29 T cell receptor beta chains below come from one sample, sequenced in a study of control samples from healthy donors and cancer patients. Sequenced by immunoSEQ multiplex PCR; TCRdb stores in-frame clones only, minus some. Of approximately 160,000 clones listed, around nine tenths are singletons. Sequenced sample: blood. The receptor set was obtained from a woman between 25 and 40 years old in good health.

V and J are TRBV12-3 or TRBV12-4 and TRBJ1-1; unclear D gene. This CDR3 is built from 13 residues. V was clipped by 4 bases and J by 2 bases, with 8 bases between them. The CDR3 sequence: CASSSGGNTEAFF. The DNA for the CDR3 is TGTGCCAGCAGTTCGGGCGGAAACACTGAAGCTTTCTTT.

This sequence joins TRBV5-8 and TRBJ1-6; no firm D call. Germline V gene sequence: CDR1 SGHTS, CDR2 YDEGEE. Trimming cost V 0 bases and J 7 bases, with 5 bases left between them. The CDR3 totals 13 residues. The CDR3 here is CASSLAGNSPLHF. CDR3 bases: TGTGCCAGCAGCTTGGCAGGAAATTCACCCCTCCACTTT.

J is TRBJ1-2 and V is TRBV18, with a weak D call TRBD1 (5 bases). V lost 6 bases to trimming and J lost 8 bases, with 19 bases between them. The CDR3 runs to 14 residues. The germline gives CDR1 KGHSH, CDR2 LQKENI. In DNA form, the CDR3 reads TGTGCCAGCTCGCCCGGGACGGTGGCTGGGGGCTACACCTTC. Translating gives CASSPGTVAGGYTF. The variable domain in full, with the rest retrieved from reference TRBV18 and TRBJ1-2, is NAGVMQNPRHLVRRRGQEARLRCSPMKGHSHVYWYRQLPEEGLKFMVYLQKENIIDESGMPKERFSAEFPKEGPSILRIQQVVRGDSAAYFCASSPGTVAGGYTFGSGTRLTVV.

This chain joins TRBV5-1 and TRBJ1-2; TRBD1 might be the D (5 bases). V was trimmed by 6 bases and J by 3 bases, leaving 12 bases between them. Germline V CDR1 and CDR2: SGHRS, YFSETQ. The CDR3 length is 13 residues. CDR3 residues: CASKEGHYYGYTF. The CDR3 region has the DNA TGCGCCAGCAAGGAGGGGCACTACTATGGCTACACCTTC.

V usage is TRBV28 and J usage is TRBJ1-2; 8 bases align to TRBD1. This CDR3 comprises 14 residues. Per germline, CDR1 MDHEN and CDR2 SYDVKM. Unmatched junction bases numbered 6, after V lost 5 bases and J lost 4 bases. CDR3 in DNA: TGTGCCAGCAGTACGGACAGGGTAGGCTATGGCTACACCTTC. Protein sequence: CASSTDRVGYGYTF.

This chain joins TRBV2 and TRBJ1-1; D remains unclear. Trimming took 5 bases from V and 1 from J, leaving 8 bases between them. Germline V gives CDR1 SNHLY, CDR2 FYNNEI. The CDR3 runs to 13 residues. The DNA of the CDR3 is TGTGCCAGCAGTTCGATCAGGAACACTGAAGCTTTCTTT. Its translation is CASSSIRNTEAFF.

The CDR3 bases are TGTGCCAGCTCACGATCTAGCGGAGCTAGCACAGATACGCAGTATTTT. Protein sequence: CASSRSSGASTDTQYF. This chain joins TRBV18 and TRBJ2-3; the match to TRBD2 covers 7 bases. Trimming removed 4 bases from V and 0 bases from J; junction bases left unmatched: 7. The CDR3 has 16 residues. CDR1 and CDR2 (germline): KGHSH, LQKENI.

V gene TRBV10-3 combines with J gene TRBJ2-7, with 9 bases lining up with TRBD2. The CDR3 is 21 residues long. Germline values: CDR1 ENHRY, CDR2 SYGVKD. V shed 2 bases and J 0 bases; nucleotides not matched to a gene: 20. CDR3 in DNA: TGTGCCATCAGTGAGGGTTCGTTGGGCATGAGCGGGAGGTCGAGCTCCTACGAGCAGTACTTC. Translated, it gives CAISEGSLGMSGRSSSYEQYF.

The gene calls are TRBV5-1 and TRBJ2-3; D is perhaps TRBD2 (6 bases). Germline V gives CDR1 SGHRS, CDR2 YFSETQ. V lost 7 bases and J lost 2, with 17 bases in between. This CDR3 is built from 15 residues. In DNA form, the CDR3 reads TGCGCCAGCGTGGAGGGGCTGGGTATCACAGATACGCAGTATTTT. Translated, it gives CASVEGLGITDTQYF.

This clone was picked up a small number of times. This CDR3 is CASSVAFEGPAGELFF. The CDR3 coding sequence is TGTGCCAGCAGCGTAGCATTTGAGGGCCCGGCCGGGGAGCTGTTTTTT. This rearrangement joins TRBV9 to TRBJ2-2; D might be TRBD2 (5 bases). Germline assignment: CDR1 SGDLS and CDR2 YYNGEE. CDR3 length: 16 amino acids. Trimming stripped 0 bases from V and 6 bases from J, with 15 bases between.

This sequence joins TRBV30 and TRBJ1-3; no clear D. Germline CDR1 GTSNPN, CDR2 SVGIG (reference sequence). The CDR3 has 13 amino acids. Trimming cost V 7 bases and J 3 bases, with 13 bases left between them. The CDR3 DNA is TGTGCCTTTGACACGGCGTATGGAAACACCATATATTTT. Translation: CAFDTAYGNTIYF.

V gene TRBV19 combines with J gene TRBJ2-5, with D possibly being TRBD1 (5 bases). V lost 3 bases and J lost 0, with 8 bases in between. The CDR3 contains 14 residues. Per germline, CDR1 LNHDA and CDR2 SQIVND (reference sequence). The CDR3 spells CASSMGRYQETQYF. The CDR3 region has the DNA TGTGCCAGTAGTATGGGGCGGTACCAAGAGACCCAGTACTTC.

The chain links TRBV5-6 to TRBJ2-1, with D possibly being TRBD2 (5 bases). The CDR3 totals 14 residues. V was shortened by 1 base and J by 6 bases, with 11 bases between the two germline ends. Germline V gives CDR1 SGHDT, CDR2 YYEEEE. The chain's CDR3 is CASSLSSNLNEQFF. The CDR3 DNA follows: TGTGCCAGCAGCTTGTCTAGCAATCTCAATGAGCAGTTCTTC.

V gene TRBV2 combines with J gene TRBJ2-7; TRBD1 aligns across 9 bases. The CDR3 spans 13 residues. The junction had 6 bases not matched to a gene; V was cut back by 5 bases and J by 7 bases. The V gene's germline CDR1 is SNHLY and CDR2 FYNNEI. CDR3 coding DNA: TGTGCCAGCAGTAGGGACAGGGCGAGGGAGCAGTACTTC. This encodes CASSRDRAREQYF.

This clone has at least ten counts. This chain connects TRBV7-3 to TRBJ1-3; weak D call: TRBD1 (5 bases). V was pared by 3 bases and J by 0 bases, with 9 bases between. Germline lookup yields CDR1 SGHTA and CDR2 FQGTGA. CDR3 length: 15 residues. The CDR3 loop is CASSLGGSSGNTIYF. CDR3 bases: TGTGCCAGCAGCTTGGGGGGGTCCTCTGGAAACACCATATATTTT.

The rearrangement joins TRBV14 to TRBJ2-7; TRBD2 is a possible D gene (5 bases). CDR1 and CDR2 from the germline V gene are SGHDN and FVKESK. V was pared by 1 base and J by 4 bases, with 8 bases between. CDR3 size: 13 residues. CDR3 DNA sequence: TGTGCCAGCAGCCAAGGCGGGCGGTACGAGCAGTACTTC. This codes for CASSQGGRYEQYF.

The rearrangement uses TRBV6-4 and TRBJ1-2, with 9 positions matching TRBD1. The CDR3 extends over 15 amino acids. J lost 7 bases, V lost 7 bases, and 13 bases had no gene match. CDR1 and CDR2 from the germline V gene are MRHNA and SNTAGT. The CDR3 DNA is TGTGCCAGCACCCGGGACAGGGTGGTCGTGCGTGGCTACACCTTC. It encodes CASTRDRVVVRGYTF.

The chain uses TRBV12-3 or TRBV12-4 and TRBJ2-2; perhaps TRBD1 as D (6 bases). Deletions cut 6 bases from V and 6 bases from J, with 11 bases between. The length of the CDR3 is 13 residues. The chain's CDR3 is CASSQQGPGELFF. The CDR3 region has the DNA TGTGCCAGCAGCCAACAGGGACCCGGGGAGCTGTTTTTT.

The chain joins TRBV10-3 to TRBJ2-3, with 7 bases lining up with TRBD1. V dropped 5 bases and J dropped 0; count of bases not matched to a gene: 8. From germline, CDR1 is ENHRY and CDR2 SYGVKD. The CDR3 is 16 amino acids. In nucleotides, the CDR3 is TGTGCCATCAGTTTATCAGGGGGTACTAGCACAGATACGCAGTATTTT. Amino acid sequence: CAISLSGGTSTDTQYF.

The chain couples TRBV7-9 to TRBJ2-4, with D possibly matching TRBD1 (5 bases). The germline V and J ends were trimmed by 8 bases and 2 bases, with 13 bases remaining between them. Germline CDR1 SEHNR, CDR2 FQNEAQ (reference sequence). CDR3 length equals 14 residues. The CDR3 is CASSGPGTKNIQYF. CDR3 DNA sequence: TGTGCCAGCTCTGGTCCAGGGACCAAAAACATTCAGTACTTC.

The rearrangement links TRBV3-1 (or the pseudogene TRBV3-2) to TRBJ2-7; 9 nucleotides align to TRBD2. There are 14 residues in the CDR3. Trimming cost V 1 base and J 7 bases; bases outside gene matches: 5. The V gene's germline CDR1 is LGHDT and CDR2 YNNKEL (reference sequence). The CDR3 sequence: CASSQGGGAGEQYF. CDR3 in DNA: TGTGCCAGCAGCCAAGGCGGGGGGGCGGGAGAGCAGTACTTC.

This chain connects TRBV4-1 to TRBJ1-1; possible D gene TRBD1, 5 bases. The CDR3 covers 14 residues. Germline CDR1 and CDR2: MGHRA and YSYEKL. Trimming pared 3 bases from V and 6 bases from J, leaving 14 bases between. The CDR3 sequence is CASSQDGGPPEAFF. The CDR3, as DNA: TGCGCCAGCAGCCAGGATGGGGGTCCTCCTGAAGCTTTCTTT.

This rearrangement joins TRBV28 to TRBJ1-5; TRBD1 agrees at 7 bases. V gave up 7 bases and J gave up 4 bases; unmatched junction bases: 10. The CDR3 length is 15 residues. Germline lookup yields CDR1 MDHEN and CDR2 SYDVKM. The DNA for the CDR3 is TGTGCCAGCACCTTAAAGGGGGCCTTGAATCAGCCCCAGCATTTT. Encoded protein: CASTLKGALNQPQHF.

The V gene is TRBV7-9, the J gene TRBJ2-5, with D unclear. CDR3 length: 12 amino acids. Per the germline V gene, CDR1 is SEHNR and CDR2 is FQNEAQ (reference sequence). V was trimmed by 8 bases and J by 5 bases, leaving 12 bases between them. CDR3 DNA sequence: TGTGCCAGCGATGGTACCACGGAGACCCAGTACTTC. Its translation: CASDGTTETQYF.

This rearrangement joins TRBV7-8 to TRBJ1-4, with a tentative D call TRBD1 (5 bases). CDR3 length equals 15 residues. V lost 5 bases and J 4 bases, leaving 14 bases between the germline ends. Germline V lookup: CDR1 SGHVS, CDR2 FQNEAQ. Here the CDR3 reads CASSTPQEINEKLFF. In nucleotides, the CDR3 is TGTGCCAGCAGCACCCCACAGGAGATTAATGAAAAACTGTTTTTT.

The J gene is TRBJ1-2, the V gene TRBV27, with D perhaps matching TRBD1 (5 bases). From germline, CDR1 is MNHEY and CDR2 SMNVEV (reference sequence). Trimming removed 6 bases at V and 0 bases at J, with 8 bases between. The CDR3 is 13 amino acids. In DNA, the CDR3 is TGTGCCAGCAGGCAACAGGCTAACTATGGCTACACCTTC. Protein: CASRQQANYGYTF.

This clone was seen a few times. This chain connects TRBV2 to TRBJ2-1; D is possibly TRBD2 (6 bases). The CDR3 has 16 residues. Trimming removed 0 bases from V and 5 bases from J, with 14 bases in between. Germline V CDR1 and CDR2: SNHLY, FYNNEI. The CDR3 loop reads CASSEALLASNNEQFF. The CDR3 DNA reads as TGTGCCAGCAGTGAAGCGTTACTAGCCTCAAACAATGAGCAGTTCTTC.

The rearrangement joins TRBV30 to TRBJ2-4; D uncertain. The ends were cut back, 0 bases at V and 0 bases at J, with 12 bases in the middle. The CDR3 covers 16 residues. The germline V gene encodes CDR1 GTSNPN and CDR2 SVGIG (reference sequence). The CDR3, as DNA: TGTGCCTGGAGTGTGGCGGCAGTTTTAGCCAAAAACATTCAGTACTTC. It yields the protein CAWSVAAVLAKNIQYF.

This chain links TRBV6-5 with TRBJ2-7, with 8 bases aligning to TRBD2. This CDR3 contains 14 residues. Trimming at V came to 0 bases and at J to 3 bases, leaving 1 base not matched to a gene. CDR1 is MNHEY, CDR2 SVGAGI, per germline. For the CDR3, the DNA is TGTGCCAGCAGTTACTCGAGCGGGAGCTACGAGCAGTACTTC. Encoded protein: CASSYSSGSYEQYF.